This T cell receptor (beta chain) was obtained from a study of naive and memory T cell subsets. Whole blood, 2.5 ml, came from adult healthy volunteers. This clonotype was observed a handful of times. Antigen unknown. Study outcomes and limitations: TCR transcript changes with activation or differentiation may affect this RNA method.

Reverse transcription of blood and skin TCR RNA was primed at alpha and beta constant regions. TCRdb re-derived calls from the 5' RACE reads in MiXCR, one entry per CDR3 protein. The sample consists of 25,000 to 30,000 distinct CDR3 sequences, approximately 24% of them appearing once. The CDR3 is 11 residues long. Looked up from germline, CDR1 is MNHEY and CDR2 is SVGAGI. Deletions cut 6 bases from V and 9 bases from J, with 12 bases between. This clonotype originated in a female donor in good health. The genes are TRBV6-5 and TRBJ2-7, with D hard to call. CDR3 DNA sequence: TGTGCCAGCAGCCAAGGGTTTGGGCAGTACTTC. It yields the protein CASSQGFGQYF.